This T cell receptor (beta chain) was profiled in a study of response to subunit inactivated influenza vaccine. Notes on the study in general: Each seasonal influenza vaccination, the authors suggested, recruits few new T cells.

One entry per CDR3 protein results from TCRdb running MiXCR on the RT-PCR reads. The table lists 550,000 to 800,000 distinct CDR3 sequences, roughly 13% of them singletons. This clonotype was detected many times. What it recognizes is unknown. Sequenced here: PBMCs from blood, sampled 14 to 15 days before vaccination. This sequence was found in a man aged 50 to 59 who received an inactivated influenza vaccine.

The CDR3 DNA reads TGTGCCAGCAGCCGCGACAGGGCGACAGATACGCAGTATTTT. The encoded protein is CASSRDRATDTQYF. V is TRBV12-3 or TRBV12-4 and J is TRBJ2-3, with TRBD1 identical over 7 bases. There are 14 residues in the CDR3. Trimming took 6 bases from V and 3 from J; bases not matched to a gene: 6.